This T cell receptor beta chain came from a study of PD-1 blockade in mismatch repair-deficient tumors. The V gene's germline CDR1 is SGHNT and CDR2 YYREEE (reference sequence). The germline V and J ends were trimmed by 4 bases and 2 bases, with 5 bases remaining between them. The CDR3 is 12 amino acids. PCR or immunohistochemistry showed mismatch repair deficiency in every enrolled patient. Assay: immunoSEQ multiplex PCR; the TCRdb copy retains only in-frame clones and omits some. The profile shows 120,000 or so clones, about 88% of them singletons. The sample holds one count of this clone. The source is an adult with mismatch repair-deficient cancer. Sequenced here: peripheral blood, sampled 44 weeks after starting pembrolizumab. The chain joins TRBV5-4 to TRBJ2-3, with D perhaps TRBD2 (5 bases). CDR3 DNA: TGTGCCAGCAGCCGGGACACAGATACGCAGTATTTT. Its translation is CASSRDTDTQYF.